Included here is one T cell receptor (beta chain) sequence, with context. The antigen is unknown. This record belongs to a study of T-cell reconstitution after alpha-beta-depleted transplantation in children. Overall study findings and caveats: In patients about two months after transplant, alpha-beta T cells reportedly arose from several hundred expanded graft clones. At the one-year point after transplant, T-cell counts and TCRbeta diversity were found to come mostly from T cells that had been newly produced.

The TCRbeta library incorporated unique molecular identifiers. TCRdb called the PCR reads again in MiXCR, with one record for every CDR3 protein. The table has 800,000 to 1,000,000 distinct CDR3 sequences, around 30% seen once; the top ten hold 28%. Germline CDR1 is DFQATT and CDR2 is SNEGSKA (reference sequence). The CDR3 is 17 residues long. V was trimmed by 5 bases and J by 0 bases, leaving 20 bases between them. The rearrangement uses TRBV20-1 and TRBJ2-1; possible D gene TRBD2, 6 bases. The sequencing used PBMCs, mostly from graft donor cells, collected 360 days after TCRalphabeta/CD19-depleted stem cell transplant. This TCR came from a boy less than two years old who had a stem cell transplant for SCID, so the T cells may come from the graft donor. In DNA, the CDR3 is TGCAGTGCTGATAAAACTAGCCCAATGAGCTCCTACAATGAGCAGTTCTTC. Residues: CSADKTSPMSSYNEQFF.